These 8 T cell receptor beta chains share one sample of origin, sequenced in a study of blood T cell repertoires in COVID-19. Assay: immunoSEQ multiplex PCR; the TCRdb copy retains only in-frame clones and omits some. The sample lists some 200,000 clones; around 80% were seen once. The sample was peripheral blood. Receptors originate from a human donor in a cohort sampled during active COVID-19.

Written as DNA, the CDR3 is TGTGCCAGCAGCGCCGGGACAGCTAATTCACCCCTCCACTTT. Translation gives CASSAGTANSPLHF. This sequence joins TRBV9 and TRBJ1-6, with 7 bases that match TRBD1. Germline V lookup: CDR1 SGDLS, CDR2 YYNGEE. CDR3 length: 14 amino acids. V dropped 3 bases and J dropped 6; count of bases not matched to a gene: 3.

V is TRBV11-3 and J is TRBJ1-2; tentatively, D is TRBD1 (6 bases). The CDR3 has 13 amino acids. The germline CDR1 and CDR2 sequences are SGHNT and YENEEA. Trimming pared 4 bases from V and 6 bases from J, leaving 12 bases between. The CDR3 region has the DNA TGTGCCAGCAGCTCAACAGGGTGGAATGGCTACACCTTC. It encodes CASSSTGWNGYTF. Full variable domain (remainder filled in from reference TRBV11-3 and TRBJ1-2): EAGVVQSPRYKIIEKKQPVAFWCNPISGHNTLYWYLQNLGQGPELLIRYENEEAVDDSQLPKDRFSAERLKGVDSTLKIQPAELGDSAVYLCASSSTGWNGYTFGSGTRLTVV.

This sequence joins TRBV18 and TRBJ1-1; 11 positions match TRBD1. The CDR3 has 17 residues. In germline, CDR1 is KGHSH, CDR2 LQKENI. The trim removed 5 bases at V and 2 bases at J, leaving 10 bases unmatched. Written as DNA, the CDR3 is TGTGCCAGCTCATCTTCACGGACAGGGGGCCGAAACACTGAAGCTTTCTTT. It encodes CASSSSRTGGRNTEAFF.

The chain recombines TRBV4-1 with TRBJ2-3; TRBD2 matches at 14 bases. There are 21 residues in the CDR3. Germline V gene data show CDR1 as MGHRA and CDR2 as YSYEKL. After removal of 1 base from V and 0 bases from J, the junction contained 12 bases not matched to a gene. The CDR3 reads CASSQGGLAGVNRFSTDTQYF. The CDR3, as DNA: TGCGCCAGCAGCCAAGGGGGACTAGCGGGAGTGAATCGCTTTAGCACAGATACGCAGTATTTT.

This chain links TRBV7-9 with TRBJ2-7; tentative D call: TRBD2 (5 bases). The length of the CDR3 is 14 residues. V dropped 5 bases and J dropped 5 bases, with 16 bases sitting between them. In germline, CDR1 is SEHNR, CDR2 FQNEAQ (reference sequence). This chain's CDR3 is CASSPTELVDEQYF. CDR3 bases: TGTGCCAGCAGCCCCACCGAACTAGTGGACGAGCAGTACTTC.

V and J are TRBV11-2 and TRBJ2-7; 8 nucleotides line up with TRBD1. The V gene's germline CDR1 is SGHAT and CDR2 FQNNGV. The CDR3 totals 16 residues. J lost 4 bases, V lost 4 bases, and 12 bases had no gene match. The CDR3 DNA reads as TGTGCCAGCAGCTCCGTCGCAGGGGGCAGGTATTACGAGCAGTACTTC. Translation gives CASSSVAGGRYYEQYF.

The CDR3 region has the DNA TGTGCCAGCAGTGTCTTGGGACTTCGGGCGGATAATTCACCCCTCCACTTT. Translating gives CASSVLGLRADNSPLHF. This chain links TRBV6-1 with TRBJ1-6; D is perhaps TRBD1 (5 bases). The V gene's germline CDR1 is MNHNS and CDR2 SASEGT. The CDR3 loop spans 17 amino acids. Trimming shortened V by 4 bases and J by 5 bases, and 18 bases separated the two germline ends.

The chain links TRBV2 to TRBJ1-2; D may be TRBD1 (5 bases). The CDR3 contains 14 residues. In germline, CDR1 is SNHLY, CDR2 FYNNEI. Trimming shortened V by 7 bases and J by 2 bases, and 14 bases separated the two germline ends. The CDR3 loop reads CASTQTRQNYGYTF. In DNA, the CDR3 is TGTGCCAGCACCCAAACCCGACAGAACTATGGCTACACCTTC.